The T cell receptor (beta chain) under discussion was sequenced for a study of PD-1 blockade in classical Hodgkin lymphoma. As to this clone: Its antigen is not identified.

Study observations and caveats: Individuals who commenced nivolumab within less than 1 year of ASCT were excluded.

The protocol was immunoSEQ multiplex PCR, while the TCRdb copy is restricted to in-frame clones and leaves out a portion. The sample carries some 23,000 clones, about two thirds recorded once. All trial patients relapsed after autologous stem cell transplantation. Best overall response was complete response, partial response or progressive disease in these relapsed/refractory classical Hodgkin lymphoma patients. The sample here was peripheral blood mononuclear cells (PBMCs), taken at baseline. This TCR was sampled from a human donor with classical Hodgkin lymphoma.

CDR3 sequence reads: CASSLWGRTTDTQYF. The CDR3 DNA is TGTGCCAGCAGTTTATGGGGCAGAACCACAGATACGCAGTATTTT. The chain links TRBV28 to TRBJ2-3; no firm D call. In germline, CDR1 is MDHEN, CDR2 SYDVKM. CDR3 size: 15 residues. The ends were cut back, 0 bases at V and 2 bases at J, with 9 bases in the middle.